The TCR beta chain under discussion was sequenced for a study of OX40 agonist ivuxolimab in advanced cancers. Study background: Ivuxolimab was delivered to patients intravenously every 2 weeks at doses spanning 0.01 to 10 mg/kg.

General study results and limits: Doses of 0.1 to 3.0 mg/kg were accompanied by clonal expansion of CD4+ and CD8+ blood T cells by week 6.

Generated by immunoSEQ multiplex PCR, the TCRdb table keeps only in-frame clones and is missing some. The sample has 9,500 to 13,000 clones; 65% to 85% are singletons. Trimming removed 0 bases at V and 8 bases at J, with 7 bases between. Germline assignment: CDR1 DFQATT and CDR2 SNEGSKA (reference sequence). There are 11 residues in the CDR3. This clone was observed a few times. Its specificity is not known. This rearrangement joins TRBV20-1 to TRBJ1-1; no definite D call. This clonotype was obtained from an adult with an advanced solid tumor such as melanoma, head and neck, liver or kidney cancer. Here the sequenced sample was CD4+ or CD8+ T cells sorted from blood, taken in a trial of the OX40 agonist ivuxolimab. In DNA form, the CDR3 reads TGCAGTGCTAGAGATATTAGCGAAGCTTTCTTT. It encodes CSARDISEAFF.